Shown below are 16 T cell receptor beta chains from a single sample sequenced in a study of cytomegalovirus exposure and HLA in healthy donors. Using immunoSEQ multiplex PCR, the repertoire was profiled, and TCRdb retains in-frame clones only, with some absent. The sample yields around 400,000 clones, 70% to 90% seen once. The sequenced material came from PBMCs. These receptors were obtained from a young woman in good health and CMV-seronegative.

The rearrangement joins TRBV28 to TRBJ1-5; D unresolved. Germline V CDR1 and CDR2: MDHEN, SYDVKM. The CDR3 spans 17 residues. Trimming shortened V by 5 bases and J by 1 base, and 18 bases separated the two germline ends. The CDR3 reads CASSPMAGQYSNQPQHF. In DNA, the CDR3 is TGTGCCAGCAGTCCCATGGCGGGCCAATACAGCAATCAGCCCCAGCATTTT.

The chain couples TRBV19 to TRBJ2-5; no reliable D call. V lost 6 bases, J lost 4 bases, and 12 bases lay in between. The CDR3 contains 13 residues. From germline, CDR1 is LNHDA and CDR2 SQIVND (reference sequence). The CDR3 region is CASRLDSRETQYF. The CDR3 region has the DNA TGTGCCAGTAGACTTGACTCGAGAGAGACCCAGTACTTC.

The rearrangement uses TRBV2 and TRBJ2-7; the match to TRBD1 covers 10 bases. CDR3 length: 14 residues. The V segment lost 7 bases and the J segment 4 bases; nucleotides outside the gene matches: 7. Per germline, CDR1 SNHLY and CDR2 FYNNEI. The CDR3 sequence is CASIERDRGYEQYF. In DNA form, the CDR3 reads TGTGCCAGCATCGAGAGGGACAGGGGTTACGAGCAGTACTTC.

The gene calls are TRBV19 and TRBJ2-7, with 11 bases identical to TRBD1. Germline loops: CDR1 LNHDA, CDR2 SQIVND (reference sequence). Germline trimming cut 3 bases from V and 6 bases from J; bases unmatched to any gene: 4. This CDR3 has 14 amino acids. The chain's CDR3 is CASSIGQGAPEQYF. DNA for the CDR3: TGTGCCAGTAGTATCGGACAGGGGGCTCCCGAGCAGTACTTC.

The genes are TRBV6-5 and TRBJ1-2; maybe TRBD1 (6 bases). CDR1 is MNHEY, CDR2 SVGAGI, per germline. CDR3 length equals 13 residues. V was shortened by 4 bases and J by 5 bases, with 11 bases between the two germline ends. CDR3 residues: CASSSGTPYGYTF. Here the CDR3 DNA reads TGTGCCAGCAGTTCCGGGACACCGTATGGCTACACCTTC.

V and J are TRBV5-6 and TRBJ1-5; 7 bases align to TRBD1. CDR3 length: 15 residues. Losses at the gene ends were 4 bases for V and 6 bases for J; bases not matched to a gene: 10. Germline V gives CDR1 SGHDT, CDR2 YYEEEE. Here the CDR3 DNA reads TGTGCCAGCAGCGGAAGGGGGCGGGGTGGTCAGCCCCAGCATTTT. Protein product: CASSGRGRGGQPQHF.

As concerns this clone: One end of the junction varies from germline; a read error may be responsible. The gene calls are TRBV30 and TRBJ2-7; 7 bases map to TRBD2. The CDR3 contains 11 residues. In germline, CDR1 is GTSNPN, CDR2 SVGIG (reference sequence). Here the CDR3 reads CAGRGEGEQYF. CDR3 DNA: TGTGCCGGGAGAGGGGAGGGCGAGCAGTACTTC. The full variable domain, rest sourced from reference TRBV30 and TRBJ2-7, is SQTIHQWPATLVQPVGSPLSLECTVEGTSNPNLYWYRQAAGRGLQLLFYSVGIGQISSEVPQNLSASRPQDRQFILSSKKLLLSDSGFYLCAGRGEGEQYFGPGTRLTVT.

The chain carries TRBV5-5 and TRBJ1-5; D gene unclear. The CDR3 is 13 amino acids. V was clipped by 0 bases and J by 6 bases, with 7 bases between them. CDR1 is SGHKS and CDR2 is YYEKEE in the germline V gene (reference sequence). The CDR3 nucleotides read TGTGCCAGCAGCTTGGAATGGGCTCAGCCCCAGCATTTT. Encoded protein: CASSLEWAQPQHF.

V usage is TRBV27 and J usage is TRBJ2-1; 14 nucleotides match TRBD2. This CDR3 is 17 amino acids long. Trimming took 6 bases from V and 0 from J; bases not matched to a gene: 4. The V gene's germline CDR1 is MNHEY and CDR2 SMNVEV (reference sequence). The CDR3 reads CASSPTSGRVSYNEQFF. For the CDR3, the DNA is TGTGCCAGCAGCCCGACTAGCGGGAGGGTCTCCTACAATGAGCAGTTCTTC.

This sequence joins TRBV27 and TRBJ2-1, with 9 bases aligning to TRBD2. The V gene's germline CDR1 is MNHEY and CDR2 SMNVEV (reference sequence). V gave up 3 bases and J gave up 2 bases; unmatched junction bases: 8. The CDR3 spans 17 residues. CDR3 nucleotides: TGTGCCAGCAGTTTTGGTAGCGGGGGACGTACCTACAATGAGCAGTTCTTC. This translates into CASSFGSGGRTYNEQFF.

This rearrangement joins TRBV27 to TRBJ1-1; maybe TRBD1 (5 bases). Germline V CDR1 and CDR2: MNHEY, SMNVEV (reference sequence). Between the trimmed V and J ends, which lost 9 bases and 1 base, there was a span of 18 bases. This CDR3 has 15 residues. Here the CDR3 DNA reads TGTGCCAGACCAACCCCCCAGGGCAGGAACACTGAAGCTTTCTTT. It translates to CARPTPQGRNTEAFF.

The chain combines TRBV5-1 with TRBJ2-2; 7 bases fit TRBD1. Germline CDR1 is SGHRS and CDR2 is YFSETQ. CDR3 length: 15 residues. V was clipped by 5 bases and J by 3 bases; unmatched bases: 7. CDR3 sequence reads: CASRSGTVDTGELFF. The DNA of the CDR3 is TGCGCCAGCAGATCCGGGACAGTTGACACCGGGGAGCTGTTTTTT. The entire variable domain, with the rest obtained from reference TRBV5-1 and TRBJ2-2, is as follows: KAGVTQTPRYLIKTRGQQVTLSCSPISGHRSVSWYQQTPGQGLQFLFEYFSETQRNKGNFPGRFSGRQFSNSRSEMNVSTLELGDSALYLCASRSGTVDTGELFFGEGSRLTVL.

This chain uses TRBV27 with TRBJ2-1; D might be TRBD2 (5 bases). CDR3 length: 16 residues. Germline CDR1 MNHEY, CDR2 SMNVEV (reference sequence). Trimming removed 5 bases at V and 0 bases at J, with 14 bases between. The CDR3 DNA is TGTGCCAGCAGTCTAGTAGCGCTAAGCTCCTACAATGAGCAGTTCTTC. This sequence encodes CASSLVALSSYNEQFF.

The chain joins TRBV7-2 to TRBJ2-3; weak D call: TRBD2 (5 bases). The CDR3 has 16 amino acids. Germline V gives CDR1 SGHTA, CDR2 FQGNSA. V lost 5 bases and J lost 0, with 15 bases in between. CDR3 amino acids: CASSPRLPPSTDTQYF. CDR3 nucleotide sequence: TGTGCCAGCAGCCCGCGACTACCCCCAAGCACAGATACGCAGTATTTT.

The chain carries TRBV5-8 and TRBJ1-1, with TRBD1 identical over 7 bases. This CDR3 is 17 amino acids long. Germline trimming cut 5 bases from V and 0 bases from J; bases unmatched to any gene: 13. Germline V CDR1 and CDR2: SGHTS, YDEGEE. The CDR3 reads CASRSGQALDMNTEAFF. The CDR3 DNA follows: TGTGCCAGCAGATCAGGACAGGCCCTAGACATGAACACTGAAGCTTTCTTT.

This clone occurred a few times. The chain links TRBV4-1 to TRBJ1-1; 8 positions match TRBD1. The V segment lost 6 bases and the J segment 3 bases; nucleotides outside the gene matches: 3. The CDR3 has 13 amino acids. Germline CDR1 MGHRA, CDR2 YSYEKL. The CDR3 reads CASRQGVYTEAFF. CDR3 DNA sequence: TGCGCCAGCAGACAGGGGGTTTACACTGAAGCTTTCTTT.